Below, one TCR beta chain is given with its context. This entry is derived from a study of OX40 agonist ivuxolimab in advanced cancers. Method: immunoSEQ multiplex PCR; TCRdb's copy keeps in-frame clones and lacks some. The sample records about 72,000 clones, just over 90% being singletons. Trimming took off 1 base at V and 6 bases at J, with 16 bases between the two ends. This CDR3 has 15 residues. Germline CDR1 is SGHTA and CDR2 is FQGTGA. The origin of this receptor is an adult with an advanced solid tumor such as melanoma, head and neck, liver or kidney cancer. Source: CD4+ or CD8+ T cells sorted from blood, taken in a trial of the OX40 agonist ivuxolimab. The chain has TRBV7-3 and TRBJ2-7; D is possibly TRBD2 (5 bases). CDR3 loop: CASSLMSGRGSEQYF. Written as DNA, the CDR3 is TGTGCCAGCAGCTTAATGTCGGGTCGGGGAAGCGAGCAGTACTTC.